This T cell receptor (beta chain) was recovered during a study of blood T cell repertoires in COVID-19. The V gene's germline CDR1 is WSHSY and CDR2 SAAADI. This CDR3 contains 13 residues. Trimming took off 7 bases at V and 1 base at J, with 10 bases between the two ends. Sequencing was performed with immunoSEQ multiplex PCR; in TCRdb, only in-frame clones are kept and a portion is missing. The table has about 220,000 clones, 70% to 85% seen once. This clonotype was sampled from a middle-aged man who had recovered from COVID-19. Sequenced sample: peripheral blood. The V gene is TRBV10-2, the J gene TRBJ1-2; possible D gene TRBD1, 6 bases. CDR3 sequence (DNA): TGCGCCAGCAAGAGACAGGATAACTATGGCTACACCTTC. Amino acid sequence: CASKRQDNYGYTF.